This is a list of T cell receptor beta chains from one sample in a study of early T cells in non-severe SARS-CoV-2 infection. TCRdb used MiXCR to reprocess the 5' RACE reads, holding one entry per CDR3 protein. The sample contains 100,000 to 120,000 distinct CDR3 sequences, 9% to 14% of which appear only once. Source material: whole blood. The receptors were sampled from an adult who was a healthcare worker with PCR-confirmed SARS-CoV-2 infection or an uninfected control (not recorded which). Both conserved end residues are trimmed from each CDR3.

v_call: TRBV6-1
cdr3_aa: AGSTSGGLDEQF

v_call: TRBV12-3/TRBV12-4
cdr3_aa: ASSSHRAPNEKLF

v_call: TRBV6-5
cdr3_aa: ASSGTSGSSYNEQF

v_call: TRBV7-9
cdr3_aa: ASFDGGNTIY

v_call: TRBV12-3/TRBV12-4
cdr3_aa: ASSTTGTGAYEQY

v_call: TRBV5-6
cdr3_aa: ASSLPGQGAPNIGELF

v_call: TRBV11-3
cdr3_aa: VSKDSASIETQY

v_call: TRBV9
cdr3_aa: ASSVVGDSNSPLH

v_call: TRBV12-3/TRBV12-4
cdr3_aa: ASSLSRPGGHQPQH

v_call: TRBV28
cdr3_aa: ASSFALTGEDH

v_call: TRBV9
cdr3_aa: ASSPSVNEQF

v_call: TRBV4-1
cdr3_aa: ASSQVRTEEAF

v_call: TRBV7-9
cdr3_aa: ASSPGFLDRGIYNEQF

v_call: TRBV7-3
cdr3_aa: ASSPGQGRETQY

v_call: TRBV7-3
cdr3_aa: ASSVTNEQF

v_call: TRBV20-1
cdr3_aa: SAITGGYQPQH

v_call: TRBV12-3/TRBV12-4
cdr3_aa: ASSPDTDRFGYT

v_call: TRBV7-9
cdr3_aa: ASSLPALYGYT

v_call: TRBV6-6
cdr3_aa: ASSYFEAPRMGTDTEAF

v_call: TRBV14
cdr3_aa: ASSPGGEQY

v_call: TRBV7-3
cdr3_aa: ASSLGGHTQY

v_call: TRBV6-6
cdr3_aa: ASSYDGQLYGYT

v_call: TRBV28
cdr3_aa: ASIPGQRGFLY

v_call: TRBV29-1
cdr3_aa: SYDSPPEAQY

v_call: TRBV27
cdr3_aa: ASSSPASGSGYEQY

v_call: TRBV28
cdr3_aa: ASGPYEQY

v_call: TRBV6-2/TRBV6-3
cdr3_aa: ASSPGSYNSPLH

v_call: TRBV7-9
cdr3_aa: ASSPQTGAAIEQY

v_call: TRBV3-1
cdr3_aa: ASSQWVQKSEAF

v_call: TRBV10-2
cdr3_aa: ASSNQGLPSYEQY

v_call: TRBV7-2
cdr3_aa: ASSFVAYTDTQY

v_call: TRBV5-1
cdr3_aa: ASSLQGLATDTQY

v_call: TRBV29-1
cdr3_aa: SVEVQTQY

v_call: TRBV18
cdr3_aa: ASSLTLNEQF

v_call: TRBV5-1
cdr3_aa: ASSPDRGSTGELF

v_call: TRBV12-3/TRBV12-4
cdr3_aa: ASTAAGGGNEQF

v_call: TRBV29-1
cdr3_aa: SVDSPGQGDEQY

v_call: TRBV12-3/TRBV12-4
cdr3_aa: ASTSGAWTYNEQF

v_call: TRBV5-1
cdr3_aa: ASRKGDSLNTEAF

v_call: TRBV5-1
cdr3_aa: ASSSTSGSSYEQY

v_call: TRBV28
cdr3_aa: ASSLFPQGVPNQPQH

v_call: TRBV7-6
cdr3_aa: ASSLAGGPNTEAF